This is a list of T cell receptor beta chains from one sample in a study of circulating and synovial CD4+ cells in juvenile arthritis. Profiled with immunoSEQ multiplex PCR; TCRdb holds only in-frame clones, not every one. The table shows under 40,000 clones, with about 95% occurring only once. The sequenced sample consisted of CD4+ T cells from blood. The source of these receptors is a human donor with juvenile idiopathic arthritis. CDR3s include the opening cysteine and the closing phenylalanine or tryptophan. The D gene is left open where the match is weak. Clone size, where shown, is once, few, many, or a class for clones that have expanded.

>TRBD2|TRBV6-5|TRBJ2-3|once
CASSPLAGVADTQYF
TGTGCCAGCAGTCCCCTAGCGGGAGTTGCAGATACGCAGTATTTT
>TRBD1|TRBV9|TRBJ2-3|-
CASSVAAGGPDTQYF
TGTGCCAGCAGCGTAGCCGCAGGGGGCCCAGATACGCAGTATTTT
>-|TRBV6-1|TRBJ1-2|-
CASSERSSLERDGYTF
TGTGCCAGCAGTGAACGGTCCAGTCTGGAGAGGGATGGCTACACCTTC
>-|TRBV10-2|TRBJ2-5|-
CASTTGARAETQYF
TGCGCCAGCACTACCGGAGCCCGCGCGGAGACCCAGTACTTC
>TRBD2|TRBV9|TRBJ2-3|-
CASSVGAGGADTQYF
TGTGCCAGCAGCGTAGGAGCGGGAGGGGCCGATACGCAGTATTTT
>TRBD2|TRBV5-4|TRBJ2-3|-
CASSMGLAGITDTQYF
TGTGCCAGCAGCATGGGACTAGCGGGGATCACAGATACGCAGTATTTT
>TRBD1|TRBV11-3|TRBJ2-1|-
CASSLGTGTGTYNEQFF
TGTGCCAGCAGCTTAGGAACCGGGACAGGGACTTACAATGAGCAGTTCTTC
>-|TRBV5-1|TRBJ2-3|-
CASSLQPGEDTQYF
TGCGCCAGCAGCTTACAGCCCGGGGAAGATACGCAGTATTTT
>TRBD1|TRBV19|TRBJ1-5|-
CASTRRQGGNNQPQHF
TGTGCCAGTACCCGAAGACAGGGCGGAAACAATCAGCCCCAGCATTTT
>-|TRBV2|TRBJ2-7|-
CASIGFPGRSYEQYF
TGTGCCAGCATAGGATTTCCCGGGAGAAGCTACGAGCAGTACTTC
>-|TRBV6-1|TRBJ2-7|-
CASRAPEYQHYEQYF
TGTGCCAGCAGGGCACCGGAGTACCAGCACTACGAGCAGTACTTC
>TRBD2|TRBV11-2|TRBJ2-5|-
CASSLVAGGPSGKETQYF
TGTGCCAGCAGCTTAGTCGCGGGGGGGCCTAGCGGCAAAGAGACCCAGTACTTC
>-|TRBV28|TRBJ2-7|-
CASGRIVYEQYF
TGTGCCAGCGGCAGGATAGTTTACGAGCAGTACTTC
>TRBD1|TRBV10-3|TRBJ2-5|-
CAISGGTGGETQYF
TGTGCCATCAGTGGCGGGACAGGGGGGGAGACCCAGTACTTC
>TRBD2|TRBV5-1|TRBJ2-4|-
CASSRDPLAAPNIQYF
TGCGCCAGCAGCCGCGACCCCCTAGCGGCCCCAAACATTCAGTACTTC
>TRBD2|TRBV28|TRBJ2-3|once
CASSLRREGRGGGQQYF
TGTGCCAGCAGTTTACGGCGGGAGGGCCGCGGAGGGGGTCAGCAGTATTTT
>TRBD1|TRBV7-9|TRBJ1-1|-
CATNMGQGARGTEAFF
TGTGCCACCAACATGGGACAGGGGGCGCGCGGCACTGAAGCTTTCTTT
>TRBD2|TRBV10-3|TRBJ2-3|once
CAISVAGGPPADTQYF
TGTGCCATCAGTGTAGCGGGAGGTCCCCCCGCAGATACGCAGTATTTT
>-|TRBV15|TRBJ2-4|-
CATSRDLGEENIQYF
TGTGCCACCAGCAGAGATTTAGGGGAGGAAAACATTCAGTACTTC
>TRBD2|TRBV4-2|TRBJ2-2|-
CASSQEGGGRATGELFF
TGTGCCAGCAGCCAAGAAGGAGGCGGGAGGGCCACCGGGGAGCTGTTTTTT
>-|TRBV5-1|TRBJ2-7|-
CASSYRDKVNHEQYF
TGCGCCAGCAGCTACCGGGACAAGGTCAACCACGAGCAGTACTTC
>-|TRBV19|TRBJ2-7|few
CASSRLYPTYEQYF
TGTGCCAGTAGTCGTCTGTATCCTACTTACGAGCAGTACTTC
>TRBD2|TRBV5-1|TRBJ2-2|-
CASSLRLAGDTGELFF
TGCGCCAGCAGCTTACGATTAGCGGGAGACACCGGGGAGCTGTTTTTT
>TRBD1|TRBV6-1|TRBJ1-5|-
CATTGYGNQPQHF
TGTGCCACGACAGGGTATGGCAATCAGCCCCAGCATTTT
>TRBD1|TRBV19|TRBJ1-1|-
CASSMRQGVMGTEAFF
TGTGCCAGTAGCATGCGACAGGGGGTTATGGGCACTGAAGCTTTCTTT
>-|TRBV6-1|TRBJ2-3|-
CASSEAPGGGGASTDTQYF
TGTGCCAGCAGTGAAGCGCCAGGGGGCGGGGGCGCTAGCACAGATACGCAGTATTTT
>TRBD2|TRBV19|TRBJ2-2|-
CASSIPGGTGELFF
TGTGCCAGTAGTATACCGGGGGGCACCGGGGAGCTGTTTTTT
>-|TRBV9|TRBJ1-4|-
CASSPRGADNEKLFF
TGTGCCAGCAGCCCCAGGGGTGCGGATAATGAAAAACTGTTTTTT
>-|TRBV30|TRBJ1-1|-
CAWSARERVNTEAFF
TGTGCCTGGAGTGCTCGGGAAAGGGTGAACACTGAAGCTTTCTTT
>-|TRBV4-3|TRBJ2-7|-
CASSQEVVYEQYF
TGCGCCAGCAGCCAGGAGGTGGTCTACGAGCAGTACTTC
>TRBD2|TRBV28|TRBJ2-5|-
CASGTSGVGTQYF
TGTGCCAGCGGTACTAGCGGGGTGGGGACCCAGTACTTC
>-|TRBV19|TRBJ1-3|-
CASSTLGQSSGNTIYF
TGTGCCAGTAGTACCCTAGGACAGTCCTCTGGAAACACCATATATTTT
>-|TRBV30|TRBJ2-7|-
CAWSLGGPPYEQYF
TGTGCCTGGAGTCTTGGAGGGCCCCCCTACGAGCAGTACTTC
>TRBD1|TRBV15|TRBJ1-4|-
CATSREARRQGNEKLFF
TGTGCCACCAGCAGAGAAGCAAGGAGACAGGGGAATGAAAAACTGTTTTTT
>TRBD2|TRBV18|TRBJ2-1|-
CASSGDSSGSSYNEQFF
TGTGCCAGCTCAGGGGACTCTAGCGGGAGCTCCTACAATGAGCAGTTCTTC
>-|TRBV5-6|TRBJ2-2|-
CASSSPGRPGELFF
TGTGCCAGCAGCTCCCCAGGGAGGCCCGGGGAGCTGTTTTTT
>-|TRBV7-2|TRBJ2-7|-
CASSANIAASEQYF
TGTGCCAGCAGCGCCAATATCGCGGCGAGCGAGCAGTACTTC
>TRBD1|TRBV28|TRBJ1-5|-
CASISLGTDNQPQHF
TGTGCCAGCATCTCACTTGGGACAGACAATCAGCCCCAGCATTTT
>TRBD1|TRBV7-2|TRBJ1-2|-
CASKKGQLRNYGYTF
TGTGCCAGCAAAAAGGGACAGCTCAGAAACTATGGCTACACCTTC
>-|TRBV7-6|TRBJ1-3|few
CASTRDEGAGNTIYF
TGTGCCAGCACCCGTGATGAAGGGGCTGGAAACACCATATATTTT
>-|TRBV28|TRBJ2-3|-
CASSLEKRDTQYF
TGTGCCAGCAGTTTGGAAAAGCGGGATACGCAGTATTTT
>TRBD1|TRBV11-1|TRBJ2-1|-
CASSRGQGTYNEQFF
TGTGCCAGCAGCCGGGGACAGGGCACCTACAATGAGCAGTTCTTC
>-|TRBV7-2|TRBJ2-7|-
CASSLGSGFLYEQYF
TGTGCCAGCAGCTTAGGTTCAGGGTTCCTCTACGAGCAGTACTTC
>-|TRBV9|TRBJ2-7|-
CASSAGVSSYEQYF
TGTGCCAGCAGCGCGGGAGTCAGCTCCTACGAGCAGTACTTC
>-|TRBV2|TRBJ2-7|-
CASTPRGSSTYEQYF
TGTGCCAGCACCCCGAGAGGGAGTTCGACCTACGAGCAGTACTTC
>-|TRBV5-4|TRBJ1-1|-
CASSLAGGASTEAFF
TGTGCCAGCAGCTTGGCCGGGGGGGCGTCCACTGAAGCTTTCTTT
>TRBD1|TRBV29-1|TRBJ1-4|-
CSVDGQGGGSWGEKLFF
TGCAGCGTTGACGGACAGGGTGGTGGTAGTTGGGGGGAAAAACTGTTTTTT
>-|TRBV7-6|TRBJ1-1|-
CASSSIDTEAFF
TGTGCCAGCAGTTCTATAGACACTGAAGCTTTCTTT
>-|TRBV6-5|TRBJ2-7|-
CASSPNGGPYEQYF
TGTGCCAGCAGTCCCAACGGGGGACCCTACGAGCAGTACTTC
>-|TRBV6-6|TRBJ1-5|-
CASNDPGQSQPQHF
TGTGCCAGCAACGATCCGGGACAAAGTCAGCCCCAGCATTTT
>-|TRBV18|TRBJ1-1|-
CASSKNREYTEAFF
TGTGCCAGCTCAAAAAACAGGGAGTACACTGAAGCTTTCTTT
>-|TRBV6-1|TRBJ1-3|once
CASQTGSGNTIYF
TGTGCCAGTCAGACGGGATCCGGAAACACCATATATTTT
>-|TRBV28|TRBJ2-7|-
CASSSRVTYEQYF
TGTGCCAGCAGTTCCAGGGTGACCTACGAGCAGTACTTC
>TRBD1|TRBV27|TRBJ1-2|-
CASSTDRGGGYTF
TGTGCCAGCAGCACGGACAGGGGAGGCGGCTACACCTTC
>-|TRBV5-1|TRBJ2-7|-
CASSLVLGADEQYF
TGCGCCAGCAGCTTGGTCTTAGGGGCGGACGAGCAGTACTTC
>-|TRBV28|TRBJ2-7|-
CASTPDNPYEQYF
TGTGCCAGCACCCCAGATAATCCCTACGAGCAGTACTTC
>-|TRBV5-6|TRBJ1-2|-
CASSLGRGYGYTF
TGTGCCAGCAGCTTGGGCAGGGGTTATGGCTACACCTTC
>TRBD1|TRBV7-9|TRBJ1-1|-
CASSAGQLNTEAFF
TGTGCCAGCAGCGCGGGACAGTTGAACACTGAAGCTTTCTTT